This T cell receptor beta chain was obtained from a study of neurological immune-mediated disorders. Regarding the study as a whole: HTLV-1-associated myelopathy had the most TCR clonal expansion, while multiple sclerosis had the least, a level that fell below healthy controls.

This CDR3 has 15 residues. Germline lookup yields CDR1 SGHDT and CDR2 YYEEEE. The V gene lost 1 base and the J gene lost 7 bases, with 18 bases spanning the gap. This clonotype was recorded many times. Its antigen is still unknown. TCRdb called the 5' RACE reads again in MiXCR, with one record for every CDR3 protein. The repertoire holds 80,000 to 95,000 distinct CDR3 sequences, with under 4.5% as singletons. This clonotype was obtained from a woman in her 50s with multiple sclerosis. The chain links TRBV5-6 to TRBJ2-7; no clear D gene. Source material: PBMCs. The DNA of the CDR3 is TGTGCCAGCAGCTTGTTCTCGCTCTGGGTGGGGGAGCAGTACTTC. The encoded protein is CASSLFSLWVGEQYF.